The 14 T cell receptor beta chains in this list originate from one sample, sequenced in a study of metastatic and nonmetastatic thyroid tumors. No patient received treatment before thyroid surgery. TCRdb re-called the PCR reads via MiXCR. The sample records around 61,000 clones, 25% to 30% being singletons. The sequenced material came from blood. The receptors were gathered from a female donor with papillary thyroid cancer or a benign thyroid nodule (not recorded which). Some clones in this sample may be carry-over from other donors' samples.

J is TRBJ1-2 and V is TRBV11-3; tentative D call: TRBD1 (6 bases). Looked up from germline, CDR1 is SGHNT and CDR2 is YENEEA. The CDR3 has 14 residues. The germline V and J ends were trimmed by 5 bases and 7 bases, with 17 bases remaining between them. The chain's CDR3 is CASSLGQLPGGYTF. The CDR3 DNA sequence: TGTGCCAGCAGCCTCGGACAGCTCCCGGGTGGCTACACCTTC.

This chain joins TRBV20-1 and TRBJ2-1; a weak D match, TRBD2 (6 bases). The CDR3 runs 15 residues. Trimming left V 2 bases short and J 3 bases short, with 14 bases between. Germline lookup yields CDR1 DFQATT and CDR2 SNEGSKA (reference sequence). In DNA, the CDR3 is TGCAGTGCTAGAAGTTCTGCTAGCGACTACAATGAGCAGTTCTTC. It codes for CSARSSASDYNEQFF.

This clone was observed at least ten times. The chain is built from TRBV4-2 and TRBJ2-5; no clear D. Germline V lookup: CDR1 LGHNA, CDR2 YNFKEQ. The CDR3 is 14 amino acids. Trimming shortened V by 5 bases and J by 5 bases, and 15 bases separated the two germline ends. Written as DNA, the CDR3 is TGTGCCAGCAGCGTGCTTGGAGCAGGCGAGACCCAGTACTTC. Translation gives CASSVLGAGETQYF.

The chain is built from TRBV4-1 and TRBJ1-2; D unclear. Trimming left V 1 base short and J 2 bases short, with 8 bases between. The V gene's germline CDR1 is MGHRA and CDR2 YSYEKL. The CDR3 sequence is 14 residues long. The CDR3 nucleotides are TGCGCCAGCAGCCAAGGCTCAGGAAACTATGGCTACACCTTC. This codes for CASSQGSGNYGYTF.

CDR3 nucleotide sequence: TGCAGTGCTGGAGGGACAGGGGGGAACACCGGGGAGCTGTTTTTT. It encodes CSAGGTGGNTGELFF. The rearrangement uses TRBV20-1 and TRBJ2-2, with TRBD1 matching 11 bases. The germline V gene has CDR1 DFQATT and CDR2 SNEGSKA (reference sequence). There are 15 residues in the CDR3. With 5 bases clipped from V and 1 base from J, the junction kept 3 bases outside the gene matches.

The V gene is TRBV6-6, the J gene TRBJ2-3; D may correspond to TRBD1 or TRBD2 (5 bases each). CDR1 and CDR2 (germline): MNHNY, SVGAGI (reference sequence). The CDR3 runs to 15 residues. V was cut by 0 bases and J by 3 bases, with 10 bases left in between. The CDR3 DNA is TGTGCCAGCAGTTACTCCGGGACGACTACAGATACGCAGTATTTT. Translation gives CASSYSGTTTDTQYF.

This clone was recorded many times. This chain joins TRBV5-8 and TRBJ2-5; D gene unclear. V was cut by 1 base and J by 5 bases, with 3 bases left in between. Per the germline V gene, CDR1 is SGHTS and CDR2 is YDEGEE. The length of the CDR3 is 11 residues. The CDR3 sequence: CASSLRETQYF. The CDR3, as DNA: TGTGCCAGCAGCTTGAGGGAGACCCAGTACTTC.

The CDR3 protein is CASSLISGQGTGELFF. CDR3 DNA: TGTGCCAGCAGCTTAATCTCGGGACAGGGAACCGGGGAGCTGTTTTTT. The chain employs TRBV7-3 and TRBJ2-2; TRBD1 matches at 9 bases. The ends lost 1 base at V and 5 bases at J; junction bases unmatched: 5. The CDR3 consists of 16 residues. Germline CDR1 SGHTA, CDR2 FQGTGA.

The chain links TRBV19 to TRBJ2-1; a weak D match, TRBD2 (6 bases). This CDR3 comprises 15 residues. The ends were cut back, 3 bases at V and 9 bases at J, with 18 bases in the middle. Germline V gene lookup returns CDR1 LNHDA and CDR2 SQIVND (reference sequence). CDR3 sequence: CASSILDSGRGEQFF. For the CDR3, the DNA is TGTGCCAGTAGTATTCTAGATAGCGGACGGGGTGAGCAGTTCTTC.

Only a few counts were recorded for this clone. This chain joins TRBV19 and TRBJ1-5; no definite D call. Per the germline V gene, CDR1 is LNHDA and CDR2 is SQIVND (reference sequence). With 5 bases removed from V and 1 base from J, the gap between germline ends came to 6 bases. CDR3 size: 13 residues. The CDR3 DNA reads as TGTGCCAGTAGTGGAGAGAGCAATCAGCCCCAGCATTTT. Translating it yields CASSGESNQPQHF.

This clone was seen at least ten times. The chain is built from TRBV11-2 and TRBJ1-1; D perhaps matches TRBD1 (5 bases). Deletions cut 2 bases from V and 6 bases from J, with 25 bases between. The CDR3 is 18 amino acids. Germline V gives CDR1 SGHAT, CDR2 FQNNGV. CDR3 in DNA: TGTGCCAGCAGCTTATATGGGCGGCATGGACAAGCTAACGCTGAAGCTTTCTTT. Encoded protein: CASSLYGRHGQANAEAFF.

CDR3 nucleotide sequence: TGTGCCAGCAGTTTTGGGGACAGCCACTACGAGCAGTACTTC. Its protein is CASSFGDSHYEQYF. The chain uses TRBV28 and TRBJ2-7; TRBD1 aligns across 7 bases. The germline V gene encodes CDR1 MDHEN and CDR2 SYDVKM. The CDR3 extends over 14 amino acids. The V segment lost 3 bases and the J segment 3 bases; nucleotides outside the gene matches: 5.

The J gene is TRBJ1-1, the V gene TRBV7-6, with 10 bases fitting TRBD1. Germline CDR1 SGHVS, CDR2 FNYEAQ. V was pared by 3 bases and J by 2 bases, with 12 bases of the junction left unmatched. CDR3 length: 18 amino acids. CDR3 protein: CASSLDGTGAPQNTEAFF. CDR3 sequence (DNA): TGTGCCAGCAGCTTGGACGGGACAGGGGCCCCGCAAAACACTGAAGCTTTCTTT. The full variable domain, in which reference TRBV7-6 and TRBJ1-1 provide the parts outside the CDR3, is GAGVSQSPRYKVTKRGQDVALRCDPISGHVSLYWYRQALGQGPEFLTYFNYEAQQDKSGLPNDRFSAERPEGSISTLTIQRTEQRDSAMYRCASSLDGTGAPQNTEAFFGQGTRLTVV.

The rearrangement links TRBV27 to TRBJ2-7; the D is unclear. This CDR3 is 12 amino acids long. Trimming took 6 bases from V and 3 from J, leaving 9 bases between them. Germline V lookup: CDR1 MNHEY, CDR2 SMNVEV (reference sequence). The CDR3 bases are TGTGCCAGCAGATCCAGAGGCTACGAGCAGTACTTC. Residues: CASRSRGYEQYF.